The entry below gives a single T cell receptor beta chain sequence along with its context. Its specificity is unknown. These data are taken from a study of T cell clonotyping in hematopoietic cell transplantation. Notes on the study in general: Graft donor and pretransplant recipient Inverse Simpson Index values predicted broader posttransplant TCR diversity. Without cell sorting, CD4 versus CD8 contributions remain unresolved. Recipient TCR diversity dropped after transplant; expanded clonotypes rose from day 30 to 180.

Trimming removed 3 bases from V and 8 bases from J; junction bases left unmatched: 15. CDR1 is SGHTS, CDR2 YDEGEE, per germline. The CDR3 has 16 amino acids. Libraries were prepared by immunoSEQ multiplex PCR; TCRdb keeps only in-frame clonotypes and omits some of them. The repertoire consists of about 10,000 clones, with about half occurring once and the leading ten covering about an eighth. The sequenced sample was peripheral blood mononuclear cells, obtained 100 days after allogeneic stem cell transplant. The sequence was collected from a female patient aged 50 to 65 who had an allogeneic stem cell transplant from an unrelated donor, so the T cells may come from the graft donor. Some clones in this sample may be carry-over from other donors' samples. The chain carries TRBV5-8 and TRBJ1-2, with 8 bases fitting TRBD1. The chain's CDR3 is CASSWFPGQDVKGYTF. The CDR3 nucleotides are TGTGCCAGCAGCTGGTTCCCGGGACAGGACGTAAAGGGCTACACCTTC.